This TCR beta chain is from a study of shared clonotypes between healthy human individuals. As for the study in general: Three plates each covered CD4 naive and memory; CD8 naive two, CD8 memory one.

Assay: immunoSEQ multiplex PCR; the TCRdb copy retains only in-frame clones and omits some. The data hold about 1.5 million clones, with approximately 98% observed a single time. Donation came from healthy HIV-negative adults that had no recent acute infections or vaccinations. Germline V lookup: CDR1 SGHRS, CDR2 YFSETQ. V lost 1 base to trimming and J lost 7 bases; unmatched junction nucleotides: 3. The CDR3 totals 13 residues. Sequencing was carried out using naive CD4+ T cells sorted from blood. Subset reported: CD45RA+ positively selected. The genes are TRBV5-1 and TRBJ1-1; 8 bases match TRBD1. The sequence came from a man under 40 in good health. CDR3 nucleotides: TGCGCCAGCAGCTTGTCAGGGGGCGGTGAAGCTTTCTTT. It encodes CASSLSGGGEAFF.